The next 27 T cell receptor beta chains were all read from a single sample in a study of neurological immune-mediated disorders. TCRdb used MiXCR to reprocess the 5' RACE reads, holding one entry per CDR3 protein. Here the sample spans tens of thousands of distinct CDR3 sequences, just over 2.5% being singletons. The specimen was PBMCs. Receptors originate from a woman in her twenties or thirties with multiple sclerosis.

This clonotype was found many times. This chain uses TRBV27 with TRBJ2-5, with D possibly being TRBD1 (6 bases). V lost 4 bases and J 5 bases, leaving 14 bases between the germline ends. The length of the CDR3 is 14 residues. Germline assignment: CDR1 MNHEY and CDR2 SMNVEV (reference sequence). CDR3 DNA sequence: TGTGCCAGCAGTTCTCTACAGGGAGCGGAGACCCAGTACTTC. This encodes CASSSLQGAETQYF.

There are many counts of this clonotype. The chain links TRBV5-1 to TRBJ2-7; D not certain. V was clipped by 0 bases and J by 4 bases, with 8 bases between them. There are 13 residues in the CDR3. CDR1 SGHRS and CDR2 YFSETQ come from the germline V gene. The CDR3 coding sequence is TGCGCCAGCAGCTTGGGCGCCCAATACGAGCAGTACTTC. This codes for CASSLGAQYEQYF.

Many counts were recorded for this clonotype. The rearrangement joins TRBV20-1 to TRBJ2-2; 10 bases are a match to TRBD2. Trimming removed 2 bases from V and 5 bases from J; junction bases left unmatched: 8. CDR3 length equals 16 residues. Germline V gives CDR1 DFQATT, CDR2 SNEGSKA (reference sequence). The DNA for the CDR3 is TGCAGTGCTAGACCCCGCTCTAGCGGGAGTACCGGGGAGCTGTTTTTT. Translated, it gives CSARPRSSGSTGELFF.

For this clonotype: A much more abundant neighbour one base away suggests this may be a read error. This chain connects TRBV9 to TRBJ1-5; D call uncertain. CDR1 and CDR2 from the germline V gene are SGDLS and YYNGEE. There are 14 residues in the CDR3. CDR3: CASSVGASEQPQNF. The CDR3 DNA sequence: TGTGCCAGCAGCGTAGGAGCTTCGGAGCAGCCCCAGAATTTT.

The sample holds many counts of this clonotype. This sequence joins TRBV18 and TRBJ2-1; 12 nucleotides align to TRBD2. This CDR3 has 17 amino acids. Germline V gene data show CDR1 as KGHSH and CDR2 as LQKENI. The J segment lost 3 bases and the V segment lost 6 bases, leaving 9 bases of the junction unmatched. The CDR3 protein is CASSPLLAGGRYNEQFF. CDR3 DNA: TGTGCCAGCTCGCCGTTACTAGCGGGAGGCCGCTACAATGAGCAGTTCTTC.

This clonotype was seen ten or more times. This chain links TRBV15 with TRBJ2-1; the D gene is possibly TRBD2 (6 bases). The CDR3 has 13 amino acids. V was pared by 4 bases and J by 12 bases, with 16 bases between. Germline V gene lookup returns CDR1 LNHNV and CDR2 YYDKDF (reference sequence). As DNA, the CDR3 is TGTGCCACCAGCACCAGACTAGAACTTGGGCAGTTCTTC. Amino acid sequence: CATSTRLELGQFF.

This clonotype came up many times. The rearrangement joins TRBV20-1 to TRBJ1-1; 9 nucleotides align to TRBD1. Trimming took 3 bases from V and 6 from J; bases not matched to a gene: 8. Germline V gene lookup returns CDR1 DFQATT and CDR2 SNEGSKA (reference sequence). This CDR3 has 14 residues. The CDR3 nucleotides are TGCAGTGCTAGGCACCCGGGACAGGGCTCTGAAGCTTTCTTT. Encoded protein: CSARHPGQGSEAFF.

The table lists this clonotype with many counts. The chain uses TRBV7-2 and TRBJ2-3, with D uncertain. In germline, CDR1 is SGHTA, CDR2 FQGNSA. CDR3 length: 12 residues. V lost 5 bases to trimming and J lost 4 bases, with 7 bases between them. CDR3 nucleotides: TGTGCCAGCAGCCCAAGGCCAGATACGCAGTATTTT. Residues: CASSPRPDTQYF.

The chain carries TRBV3-1 and TRBJ2-2; no clear D gene. This CDR3 has 14 residues. V was pared by 3 bases and J by 6 bases, with 11 bases between. CDR1 is LGHDT, CDR2 YNNKEL, per germline (reference sequence). The CDR3 here is CASSQQFSPGELFF. The CDR3 nucleotides are TGTGCCAGCAGCCAGCAGTTTAGCCCCGGGGAGCTGTTTTTT.

This clonotype was recorded many times. This chain links TRBV20-1 with TRBJ2-1, with 8 nucleotides matching TRBD1. Germline CDR1 and CDR2: DFQATT and SNEGSKA (reference sequence). V trimming: 3 bases; J trimming: 2 bases; junction bases outside the gene matches: 15. The CDR3 consists of 18 residues. The CDR3 is CSASRDRLDYATYNEQFF. CDR3 DNA sequence: TGCAGTGCTAGCCGGGACAGGCTCGACTACGCTACCTACAATGAGCAGTTCTTC.

Ten or more counts support this clonotype. CDR3 amino acids: CASSEGLQETQYF. CDR3 nucleotide sequence: TGTGCCAGTAGCGAGGGACTACAAGAGACCCAGTACTTC. The chain recombines TRBV19 with TRBJ2-5; 7 bases line up with TRBD2. The CDR3 consists of 13 residues. Germline V lookup: CDR1 LNHDA, CDR2 SQIVND (reference sequence). Unmatched junction bases numbered 3, after V lost 6 bases and J lost 2 bases.

There are many counts of this clonotype. The V gene is TRBV29-1, the J gene TRBJ2-1; no clear D gene. Germline V CDR1 and CDR2: SQVTM, ANQGSEA. The CDR3 runs to 13 residues. V was clipped by 6 bases and J by 7 bases, with 16 bases between them. This CDR3 is CSVREKAGNEQFF. The CDR3, as DNA: TGCAGCGTCCGAGAAAAGGCCGGGAATGAGCAGTTCTTC.

At least ten counts were recorded for this clonotype. V is TRBV7-9 and J is TRBJ1-1, with 9 bases aligning to TRBD1. J gave up 6 bases and V 8 bases, and 4 bases lay outside the gene matches. Germline CDR1 is SEHNR and CDR2 is FQNEAQ (reference sequence). This CDR3 region has 12 residues. The CDR3 sequence is CASGQGRSEAFF. CDR3 DNA: TGTGCCAGCGGACAGGGGAGGTCTGAAGCTTTCTTT.

This clonotype has at least ten counts. The V and J genes are TRBV6-5 and TRBJ1-2, with D unresolved. Between the trimmed V and J ends, which lost 3 bases and 2 bases, there was a span of 7 bases. Germline values: CDR1 MNHEY, CDR2 SVGAGI. CDR3 size: 13 residues. As DNA, the CDR3 is TGTGCCAGCAGTTATGGCCAGAACTATGGCTACACCTTC. This encodes CASSYGQNYGYTF.

This clonotype has a count of ten or more. The chain employs TRBV4-3 and TRBJ2-1, with TRBD2 identical over 10 bases. The CDR3 is 16 amino acids. The V gene's germline CDR1 is LGHNA and CDR2 YSLEER. V trimming: 0 bases; J trimming: 5 bases; junction bases outside the gene matches: 4. The CDR3 bases are TGCGCCAGCAGCCAAGATCGGACTAGCGGAGACAATGAGCAGTTCTTC. It encodes CASSQDRTSGDNEQFF.

The table lists this clonotype with many counts. The CDR3 DNA sequence: TGCGCCAGCAGCTTGGCCGCAGGGGGCGTCTATGGCTACACCTTC. It encodes CASSLAAGGVYGYTF. The rearrangement joins TRBV5-1 to TRBJ1-2, with 8 bases matching TRBD1. Germline V gene sequence: CDR1 SGHRS, CDR2 YFSETQ. The V and J ends lost 0 bases and 4 bases, in that order; junction bases with no gene match: 5. CDR3 length equals 15 residues.

This clonotype was observed many times. V is TRBV20-1 and J is TRBJ2-7; D is perhaps TRBD1 or TRBD2 (5 bases each). V was shortened by 0 bases and J by 2 bases, with 14 bases between the two germline ends. CDR1 DFQATT and CDR2 SNEGSKA come from the germline V gene (reference sequence). This CDR3 is built from 15 residues. CDR3 nucleotides: TGCAGTGCTAGAGATCAATCCGTGGGGGCCTACGAGCAGTACTTC. It codes for CSARDQSVGAYEQYF.

This clonotype was observed many times. This chain uses TRBV20-1 with TRBJ2-5; 8 positions match TRBD2. Germline CDR1 reads DFQATT; CDR2 reads SNEGSKA (reference sequence). Trimming took 3 bases from V and 0 from J; bases not matched to a gene: 12. The CDR3 contains 17 residues. The CDR3 loop is CSASVPGAGVYQETQYF. DNA of the CDR3: TGCAGTGCTAGTGTTCCAGGAGCGGGAGTGTACCAAGAGACCCAGTACTTC.

Many counts were recorded for this clonotype. The chain employs TRBV12-3 or TRBV12-4 and TRBJ2-1, with D possibly TRBD2 on 5 matching bases. This CDR3 spans 16 amino acids. V was trimmed by 5 bases and J by 3 bases, leaving 17 bases between them. CDR3 sequence reads: CASSPGNSGLYNEQFF. CDR3 sequence (DNA): TGTGCCAGCAGTCCGGGCAACAGCGGCCTCTACAATGAGCAGTTCTTC.

The sample holds many counts of this clonotype. V usage is TRBV6-5 and J usage is TRBJ2-3; TRBD2 might be the D (6 bases). The germline V gene encodes CDR1 MNHEY and CDR2 SVGAGI. The CDR3 sequence is 16 residues long. The germline V and J ends were trimmed by 5 bases and 0 bases, with 15 bases remaining between them. CDR3 protein: CASSRPGLGSTDTQYF. As DNA, the CDR3 is TGTGCCAGCAGTCGTCCGGGACTGGGGAGCACAGATACGCAGTATTTT.

This clonotype showed up many times. The J gene is TRBJ2-1, the V gene TRBV5-1; 8 bases match TRBD1. Germline CDR1 SGHRS, CDR2 YFSETQ. J lost 1 base, V lost 0 bases, and 0 bases had no gene match. The CDR3 consists of 15 residues. The CDR3 DNA follows: TGCGCCAGCAGCTTGGGACAGGGGTCCTACAATGAGCAGTTCTTC. Translating it yields CASSLGQGSYNEQFF.

This clonotype was picked up many times. V usage is TRBV6-1 and J usage is TRBJ1-1, with unresolved D. The CDR3 sequence is 16 residues long. V was trimmed by 8 bases and J by 4 bases, leaving 23 bases between them. Germline CDR1 is MNHNS and CDR2 is SASEGT. CDR3 protein: CASSEVILSGATEAFF. The CDR3 DNA sequence: TGTGCCAGCTCCGAAGTGATTCTTTCAGGAGCCACTGAAGCTTTCTTT.

The sample holds many counts of this clonotype. This chain links TRBV12-3 or TRBV12-4 with TRBJ2-7, with D possibly being TRBD2 (7 bases). Trimming cost V 1 base and J 3 bases, with 16 bases left between them. The CDR3 has 16 amino acids. For the CDR3, the DNA is TGTGCCAGCAGTTTAGGGGGAGGGGGATCGGACTACGAGCAGTACTTC. The encoded protein is CASSLGGGGSDYEQYF.

This clonotype was picked up a small number of times. J is TRBJ2-1 and V is TRBV12-3 or TRBV12-4; 11 nucleotides line up with TRBD2. J lost 8 bases, V lost 6 bases, and 6 bases had no gene match. This CDR3 has 14 amino acids. The CDR3 nucleotides read TGTGCCAGCAGAATAGCGGGAGGGCGGGATGAGCAGTTCTTC. Translated: CASRIAGGRDEQFF.

This clonotype has at least ten counts. One end of the junction does not line up with germline, which may come from a read error. The chain couples TRBV20-1 to TRBJ2-1, with D hard to call. The CDR3 has 14 residues. Per the germline V gene, CDR1 is DFQATT and CDR2 is SNEGSKA (reference sequence). This chain's CDR3 is CSARGSRTYNEQFF. In nucleotides, the CDR3 is TGCAGTGCGAGAGGTAGCCGAACATACAATGAGCAGTTCTTC.

There are many counts of this clonotype. The chain combines TRBV4-3 with TRBJ1-2; the D gene is possibly TRBD1 (5 bases). V was trimmed by 0 bases and J by 4 bases, leaving 9 bases between them. In germline, CDR1 is LGHNA, CDR2 YSLEER. The CDR3 is 14 residues long. As DNA, the CDR3 is TGCGCCAGCAGCCAAGACGGGGCAGGCTATGGCTACACCTTC. Its protein product is CASSQDGAGYGYTF.

This clonotype was counted ten times or more. The V gene is TRBV7-8, the J gene TRBJ2-3; D gene unclear. CDR1 is SGHVS and CDR2 is FQNEAQ in the germline V gene. The CDR3 runs to 15 residues. V shed 1 base and J shed 2 bases, with 10 bases lying between them. CDR3 nucleotides: TGTGCCAGCAGCTTAGTGAGCAGACCCACAGATACGCAGTATTTT. Its translation: CASSLVSRPTDTQYF.